These 27 T cell receptor beta chains were sequenced from one sample in a study of T cell responses to AZD1222 COVID-19 vaccine. Generated by immunoSEQ multiplex PCR, the TCRdb table keeps only in-frame clones and is missing some. The sample has about 100,000 clones; just over 90% are singletons. The material sequenced was peripheral blood, taken on day 0 of AZD1222 vaccination. The receptors were sampled from an adult in good health.

This CDR3 reads CASSQWRGTGPLTGELFF. The CDR3 DNA is TGCGCCAGCAGTCAATGGCGCGGGACAGGCCCCCTTACCGGGGAGCTGTTTTTT. The chain links TRBV23-1 to TRBJ2-2; 8 nucleotides match TRBD1. TRBV23-1 is an ORF for which the function is uncertain. Losses at the gene ends were 1 base for V and 5 bases for J; bases not matched to a gene: 12. This CDR3 region has 18 residues.

This chain uses TRBV5-6 with TRBJ1-2; tentatively, D is TRBD1 (5 bases). CDR3 length: 15 amino acids. CDR1 is SGHDT and CDR2 is YYEEEE in the germline V gene. The V end lost 4 bases, the J end lost 7 bases, and 20 bases lay between the germline ends. The CDR3 nucleotides are TGTGCCAGCAGCCCCGGGGTAGGGGCAAGTCTTGGCTACACCTTC. This gives the protein CASSPGVGASLGYTF.

Concerning this clone itself: Other DNA variants within this sample encode the same CDR3. This chain joins TRBV3-1 (or the pseudogene TRBV3-2) and TRBJ1-4; a possible D gene is TRBD1 (5 bases). Per germline, CDR1 LGHDT and CDR2 YNNKEL (reference sequence). The V and J ends lost 1 base and 8 bases respectively, with 5 bases between them. The CDR3 runs 12 residues. The CDR3 DNA reads TGTGCCAGCAGCCAAGGGGGGGAAAAACTGTTTTTT. Protein product: CASSQGGEKLFF.

The V gene is TRBV19, the J gene TRBJ1-1; D unclear. The CDR3 runs to 17 residues. Between the trimmed V and J ends, which lost 3 bases and 1 base, there was a span of 18 bases. Germline values: CDR1 LNHDA, CDR2 SQIVND (reference sequence). This CDR3 reads CASSIGKSGLGNTEAFF. The CDR3 bases are TGTGCCAGTAGTATCGGAAAGTCGGGCCTTGGGAACACTGAAGCTTTCTTT.

The V and J genes are TRBV5-6 and TRBJ1-1, with 8 bases fitting TRBD1. Germline V gene sequence: CDR1 SGHDT, CDR2 YYEEEE. After removal of 0 bases from V and 3 bases from J, the junction contained 1 base not matched to a gene. CDR3 length: 14 residues. CDR3 protein: CASSLVDRDTEAFF. DNA for the CDR3: TGTGCCAGCAGCTTGGTGGACAGGGACACTGAAGCTTTCTTT.

The chain combines TRBV2 with TRBJ1-2; D is perhaps TRBD1 (6 bases). V dropped 9 bases and J dropped 5 bases, with 28 bases sitting between them. This CDR3 is built from 17 residues. Looked up from germline, CDR1 is SNHLY and CDR2 is FYNNEI. For the CDR3, the DNA is TGTGCCAGAACTGTCCGGGACAAGGGGGAACAACTATATGGCTACACCTTC. Its protein is CARTVRDKGEQLYGYTF.

This chain links TRBV5-1 with TRBJ2-1; TRBD1 agrees at 12 bases. After removal of 2 bases from V and 7 bases from J, the junction contained 4 bases not matched to a gene. There are 15 residues in the CDR3. Germline-derived CDR1 and CDR2 are SGHRS and YFSETQ. CDR3 nucleotide sequence: TGCGCCAGCAGCTTTTCGGGACAGGGGGCAAATGAGCAGTTCTTC. This translates into CASSFSGQGANEQFF.

The CDR3 sequence: CASSARTHSSGNTIYF. The CDR3 region has the DNA TGTGCCAGCAGCGCTCGGACGCATAGCTCTGGAAACACCATATATTTT. The chain carries TRBV7-9 and TRBJ1-3; D is unresolved. With 5 bases removed from V and 0 bases from J, the gap between germline ends came to 14 bases. Germline CDR1 reads SEHNR; CDR2 reads FQNEAQ (reference sequence). CDR3 length: 16 amino acids.

This clone was found once. J is TRBJ2-7 and V is TRBV11-1; 7 bases match TRBD2. CDR3 length equals 16 residues. Germline lookup yields CDR1 SGHAT and CDR2 FQDESV (reference sequence). Trimming at V came to 5 bases and at J to 0 bases, leaving 10 bases not matched to a gene. The CDR3 region has the DNA TGTGCCAGCAGCCACCCTCGTCGGGGGGACTCCTACGAGCAGTACTTC. Translated, it gives CASSHPRRGDSYEQYF.

J is TRBJ1-2 and V is TRBV6-6, with a weak D call TRBD1 (5 bases). The CDR3 length is 17 residues. V lost 5 bases and J 2 bases, leaving 21 bases between the germline ends. Germline values: CDR1 MNHNY, CDR2 SVGAGI (reference sequence). CDR3 nucleotide sequence: TGTGCCAGCAGTCCTAGGGTCAGGGAAGCTACGAACTATGGCTACACCTTC. Its translation: CASSPRVREATNYGYTF.

This CDR3 is CASKVHGDRGADTGELFF. The CDR3 nucleotides read TGTGCCAGCAAGGTCCATGGAGACAGGGGCGCGGACACCGGGGAGCTGTTTTTT. V usage is TRBV14 and J usage is TRBJ2-2; 8 nucleotides align to TRBD1. CDR3 length: 18 amino acids. With 7 bases clipped from V and 3 bases from J, the junction kept 16 bases outside the gene matches. Germline lookup yields CDR1 SGHDN and CDR2 FVKESK.

The chain joins TRBV12-3 or TRBV12-4 to TRBJ2-3; perhaps D is TRBD1 or TRBD2 (5 bases each). V lost 6 bases to trimming and J lost 2 bases, with 9 bases between them. The CDR3 totals 13 residues. CDR3 sequence (DNA): TGTGCCAGCAGCAGGGAGTACACAGATACGCAGTATTTT. Translation: CASSREYTDTQYF.

The chain is built from TRBV7-6 and TRBJ1-1; D call uncertain. Trimming cost V 5 bases and J 8 bases, with 12 bases left between them. Germline CDR1 reads SGHVS; CDR2 reads FNYEAQ. The CDR3 is 12 amino acids. The CDR3 DNA sequence: TGTGCCAGCAGCCGGGGATCCCCCGAAGCTTTCTTT. It codes for CASSRGSPEAFF.

This rearrangement joins TRBV28 to TRBJ1-5; D perhaps matches TRBD1 (5 bases). Trimming took 5 bases from V and 6 from J, leaving 17 bases between them. CDR1 is MDHEN and CDR2 is SYDVKM in the germline V gene. The CDR3 covers 15 residues. CDR3 nucleotide sequence: TGTGCCAGCAGTCTTGGCTCCCAGGGAGGTCAGCCCCAGCATTTT. This sequence encodes CASSLGSQGGQPQHF.

CDR3 in amino acids: CASSFEGWDEKLFF. The DNA of the CDR3 is TGTGCCAGCAGTTTTGAGGGATGGGATGAAAAACTGTTTTTT. V and J are TRBV28 and TRBJ1-4, with no clear D. V dropped 3 bases and J dropped 6 bases, with 11 bases sitting between them. CDR1 is MDHEN and CDR2 is SYDVKM in the germline V gene. This CDR3 has 14 residues.

The count of this clone is one. This chain connects TRBV7-3 to TRBJ1-1, with D hard to call. Deletions cut 7 bases from V and 6 bases from J, with 9 bases between. Germline CDR1 is SGHTA and CDR2 is FQGTGA. The CDR3 sequence is 11 residues long. CDR3 loop: CASIVRPEAFF. CDR3 bases: TGTGCCAGCATCGTTCGGCCTGAAGCTTTCTTT.

The DNA of the CDR3 is TGCGCCAGCAGTAACTCCTACGAGCAGTACTTC. Amino acids: CASSNSYEQYF. The V call is TRBV10-1, the J call TRBJ2-7, with unresolved D. Germline V gene data show CDR1 as WNHNN and CDR2 as SYGVQD (reference sequence). The CDR3 contains 11 residues. Trimming took 5 bases from V and 0 from J, leaving 2 bases between them.

The chain is built from TRBV27 and TRBJ2-7; D is tentatively TRBD1 or TRBD2 (5 bases each). Trimming left V 8 bases short and J 0 bases short, with 14 bases between. CDR3 length equals 14 residues. Per the germline V gene, CDR1 is MNHEY and CDR2 is SMNVEV (reference sequence). The CDR3 is CASWGRGSSYEQYF. The CDR3 DNA reads as TGTGCCAGCTGGGGACGGGGCAGCTCCTACGAGCAGTACTTC.

The rearrangement joins TRBV5-1 to TRBJ1-1, with unresolved D. Deletions cut 2 bases from V and 1 base from J, with 9 bases between. CDR3 length: 14 amino acids. The germline V gene encodes CDR1 SGHRS and CDR2 YFSETQ. The CDR3 sequence: CASSFGLRNTEAFF. Here the CDR3 DNA reads TGCGCCAGCAGCTTCGGGCTTAGGAACACTGAAGCTTTCTTT.

This sequence joins TRBV6-2 or TRBV6-3 and TRBJ2-1, with 9 bases that match TRBD2. From germline, CDR1 is MNHEY and CDR2 SVGEGT. The ends lost 4 bases at V and 3 bases at J; junction bases unmatched: 4. CDR3 length: 15 residues. In DNA, the CDR3 is TGTGCCAGCAGTTCCTGGACTAGCGACTACAATGAGCAGTTCTTC. Translated: CASSSWTSDYNEQFF.

The genes are TRBV14 and TRBJ1-1; D call uncertain. This CDR3 has 14 amino acids. Germline V gene sequence: CDR1 SGHDN, CDR2 FVKESK. V lost 1 base and J lost 2, with 8 bases in between. Written as DNA, the CDR3 is TGTGCCAGCAGCCAAGTTTGGGCTAACACTGAAGCTTTCTTT. It translates to CASSQVWANTEAFF.

This clone was detected only a few times. This chain connects TRBV3-1 (or the pseudogene TRBV3-2) to TRBJ1-5; D is ambiguous. V was cut by 1 base and J by 5 bases, with 9 bases left in between. Per germline, CDR1 LGHDT and CDR2 YNNKEL (reference sequence). The CDR3 consists of 14 residues. The CDR3 DNA sequence: TGTGCCAGCAGCCAAGTCCGCCCGGATCAGCCCCAGCATTTT. It encodes CASSQVRPDQPQHF.

The chain employs TRBV2 and TRBJ2-3, with D possibly TRBD2 on 6 matching bases. V was trimmed by 1 base and J by 4 bases, leaving 12 bases between them. The CDR3 sequence is 15 residues long. CDR1 and CDR2 (germline): SNHLY, FYNNEI. The CDR3 DNA reads TGTGCCAGCAGTGAAGGGGATCGGGGGTCAGATACGCAGTATTTT. Its translation is CASSEGDRGSDTQYF.

This chain joins TRBV6-5 and TRBJ2-2; D tentatively fits TRBD1 or TRBD2 (5 bases each). The CDR3 sequence is 14 residues long. With 9 bases removed from V and 1 base from J, the gap between germline ends came to 12 bases. The germline V gene encodes CDR1 MNHEY and CDR2 SVGAGI. The CDR3 coding sequence is TGTGCCAGTCGCCGAGGGGTGAACACCGGGGAGCTGTTTTTT. Residues: CASRRGVNTGELFF.

This rearrangement joins TRBV5-6 to TRBJ1-1; D may be TRBD1 (6 bases). The CDR3 spans 16 residues. V gave up 9 bases and J gave up 3 bases, with 24 bases separating them. Germline values: CDR1 SGHDT, CDR2 YYEEEE. The CDR3: CATPLRRGPPDTEAFF. The DNA of the CDR3 is TGTGCCACCCCACTCCGCAGGGGCCCCCCGGACACTGAAGCTTTCTTT.

The chain carries TRBV19 and TRBJ2-7; 10 positions agree with TRBD2. CDR1 LNHDA and CDR2 SQIVND come from the germline V gene (reference sequence). CDR3 length: 13 amino acids. Trimming took 4 bases from V and 3 from J; bases not matched to a gene: 0. In DNA form, the CDR3 reads TGTGCCAGTAGTACTAGCGGGGGCTACGAGCAGTACTTC. As protein: CASSTSGGYEQYF.

The genes are TRBV27 and TRBJ1-1; 8 nucleotides match TRBD1. The germline V gene has CDR1 MNHEY and CDR2 SMNVEV (reference sequence). After removal of 4 bases from V and 3 bases from J, the junction contained 13 bases not matched to a gene. This CDR3 spans 17 amino acids. The CDR3 region has the DNA TGTGCCAGCAGTTGGGGGTTAAATGGACAGGGAGACACTGAAGCTTTCTTT. Residues: CASSWGLNGQGDTEAFF.